Listed below are T cell receptor beta chains from one sample, sequenced in a study of regulatory T cells in long-lasting Graves disease. One entry per CDR3 protein results from TCRdb running MiXCR on the multiplex PCR reads. Of fewer than 450,000 distinct CDR3 sequences in the sample, 20% to 25% were seen once. Specimen: peripheral blood mononuclear cells (PBMCs), collected when the disease was refractory, from a patient treated with antithyroid drugs. These receptors originate from a female donor with Graves disease. Each CDR3 is given with its conserved first and last residue. D genes are given only for firm matches. Expanded clones are given a class, and other clones once, few, many or no size at all.

cdr3_length: 16; j_call: TRBJ1-3; d_call: NA; clone_size: few; v_call: TRBV19; cdr3_nt: TGTGCCAGTACCGATAGAGGGGGATCCGCTGGAAACACCATATATTTT; cdr3_aa: CASTDRGGSAGNTIYF
cdr3_length: 14; j_call: TRBJ1-2; d_call: NA; clone_size: NA; v_call: TRBV27; cdr3_nt: TGTGCCAGCAGTTTACTTCCAGCGGACTATGGCTACGCCTTC; cdr3_aa: CASSLLPADYGYAF
cdr3_length: 14; j_call: TRBJ1-4; d_call: TRBD1; clone_size: many; v_call: TRBV2; cdr3_nt: TGTGCCAGCAGTGAAGGACAGGGAGGTGAAAAACTGTTTTTT; cdr3_aa: CASSEGQGGEKLFF
cdr3_length: 15; j_call: TRBJ1-1; d_call: NA; clone_size: few; v_call: TRBV27; cdr3_nt: TGTGCCAGCAGCAGGAGCCCAGGGATGAACACTGAAGCTTTCTTT; cdr3_aa: CASSRSPGMNTEAFF
cdr3_length: 15; j_call: TRBJ1-1; d_call: NA; clone_size: many; v_call: TRBV27; cdr3_nt: TGTGCCAGCAGTTGGACTCCCGGGATGGACACTGAAGCTTTCTTT; cdr3_aa: CASSWTPGMDTEAFF
cdr3_length: 14; j_call: TRBJ2-1; d_call: NA; clone_size: NA; v_call: TRBV13; cdr3_nt: TGTGCCAGCAGCTTGGGAGACTCCTACAATGAGCAGTTCTTC; cdr3_aa: CASSLGDSYNEQFF
cdr3_length: 13; j_call: TRBJ1-2; d_call: NA; clone_size: NA; v_call: TRBV19; cdr3_nt: TGTGCCAGTAGGCAAGCGGGGATATATGGCTACACCTTC; cdr3_aa: CASRQAGIYGYTF
cdr3_length: 12; j_call: TRBJ2-1; d_call: NA; clone_size: many; v_call: TRBV30; cdr3_nt: TGTGCCTGGAGTGACAGGGCCGATGAGCAGTTCTTC; cdr3_aa: CAWSDRADEQFF
cdr3_length: 15; j_call: TRBJ2-1; d_call: TRBD2; clone_size: NA; v_call: TRBV9; cdr3_nt: TGTGCCAGCAGCGTAGATATAGCGGGTGGGAATGAGCAGTTCTTC; cdr3_aa: CASSVDIAGGNEQFF
cdr3_length: 15; j_call: TRBJ2-7; d_call: NA; clone_size: NA; v_call: TRBV5-1; cdr3_nt: TGCGCCAGCAGCTTGTTCGGGGCCCCATCCTACGAGCAGTACTTC; cdr3_aa: CASSLFGAPSYEQYF
cdr3_length: 13; j_call: TRBJ2-7; d_call: NA; clone_size: NA; v_call: TRBV9; cdr3_nt: TGTGCCAGCAGCGGGGGTGACTACTACGAGCAGTACTTC; cdr3_aa: CASSGGDYYEQYF
cdr3_length: 15; j_call: TRBJ2-5; d_call: TRBD1; clone_size: many; v_call: TRBV24-1; cdr3_nt: TGTGCCACCAGTGATTCCGGGACAGTACAAGAGACCCAGTACTTC; cdr3_aa: CATSDSGTVQETQYF
cdr3_length: 18; j_call: TRBJ1-5; d_call: TRBD1; clone_size: NA; v_call: TRBV19; cdr3_nt: TGTGCCAGTAGCCAGATCACAGGGGGCTTTGGGGGCAATCAGCCCCAGCATTTT; cdr3_aa: CASSQITGGFGGNQPQHF
cdr3_length: 15; j_call: TRBJ2-7; d_call: TRBD1; clone_size: NA; v_call: TRBV5-1; cdr3_nt: TGCGCCAGCAGCTCGACAGGGGGCGTTCTGGGCGAGCAGTACTTC; cdr3_aa: CASSSTGGVLGEQYF
cdr3_length: 15; j_call: TRBJ2-2; d_call: NA; clone_size: few; v_call: TRBV19; cdr3_nt: TGTGCCAGTACCTCCAGCGGCCCTAACACCGGGGAGCTGTTTTTT; cdr3_aa: CASTSSGPNTGELFF
cdr3_length: 12; j_call: TRBJ2-2; d_call: TRBD1; clone_size: few; v_call: TRBV29-1; cdr3_nt: TGCAGCGCGGACAGGGGGACCGGGGAGCTGTTTTTT; cdr3_aa: CSADRGTGELFF
cdr3_length: 15; j_call: TRBJ1-1; d_call: NA; clone_size: few; v_call: TRBV4-1; cdr3_nt: TGCGCCAGCAGCCCTTGGGTCAAAGTGAACACTGAAGCTTTCTTT; cdr3_aa: CASSPWVKVNTEAFF
cdr3_length: 14; j_call: TRBJ2-5; d_call: NA; clone_size: NA; v_call: TRBV7-9; cdr3_nt: TGTGCCAGAAGCCCGCCCAAAGCCCAAGAGACCCAGTACTTC; cdr3_aa: CARSPPKAQETQYF
cdr3_length: 16; j_call: TRBJ2-7; d_call: NA; clone_size: NA; v_call: TRBV7-9; cdr3_nt: TGTGCCAGCAGCTTAATCTCTAAGGCAGAGCTCTACGAGCAGTACTTC; cdr3_aa: CASSLISKAELYEQYF
cdr3_length: 13; j_call: TRBJ2-5; d_call: NA; clone_size: many; v_call: TRBV18; cdr3_nt: TGTGCCAGCTCACCACAGTTAATTGAGACCCAGTACTTC; cdr3_aa: CASSPQLIETQYF
cdr3_length: 15; j_call: TRBJ2-7; d_call: NA; clone_size: many; v_call: TRBV12-3/TRBV12-4; cdr3_nt: TGTGCCAGCACCTTGGGGGGCCGGACCTCCTACGAGCAGTACTTC; cdr3_aa: CASTLGGRTSYEQYF
cdr3_length: 14; j_call: TRBJ2-7; d_call: NA; clone_size: few; v_call: TRBV20-1; cdr3_nt: TGCAGTGCTATTCAAGGGGGGGCAAGTTACGAGCAGTACTTC; cdr3_aa: CSAIQGGASYEQYF